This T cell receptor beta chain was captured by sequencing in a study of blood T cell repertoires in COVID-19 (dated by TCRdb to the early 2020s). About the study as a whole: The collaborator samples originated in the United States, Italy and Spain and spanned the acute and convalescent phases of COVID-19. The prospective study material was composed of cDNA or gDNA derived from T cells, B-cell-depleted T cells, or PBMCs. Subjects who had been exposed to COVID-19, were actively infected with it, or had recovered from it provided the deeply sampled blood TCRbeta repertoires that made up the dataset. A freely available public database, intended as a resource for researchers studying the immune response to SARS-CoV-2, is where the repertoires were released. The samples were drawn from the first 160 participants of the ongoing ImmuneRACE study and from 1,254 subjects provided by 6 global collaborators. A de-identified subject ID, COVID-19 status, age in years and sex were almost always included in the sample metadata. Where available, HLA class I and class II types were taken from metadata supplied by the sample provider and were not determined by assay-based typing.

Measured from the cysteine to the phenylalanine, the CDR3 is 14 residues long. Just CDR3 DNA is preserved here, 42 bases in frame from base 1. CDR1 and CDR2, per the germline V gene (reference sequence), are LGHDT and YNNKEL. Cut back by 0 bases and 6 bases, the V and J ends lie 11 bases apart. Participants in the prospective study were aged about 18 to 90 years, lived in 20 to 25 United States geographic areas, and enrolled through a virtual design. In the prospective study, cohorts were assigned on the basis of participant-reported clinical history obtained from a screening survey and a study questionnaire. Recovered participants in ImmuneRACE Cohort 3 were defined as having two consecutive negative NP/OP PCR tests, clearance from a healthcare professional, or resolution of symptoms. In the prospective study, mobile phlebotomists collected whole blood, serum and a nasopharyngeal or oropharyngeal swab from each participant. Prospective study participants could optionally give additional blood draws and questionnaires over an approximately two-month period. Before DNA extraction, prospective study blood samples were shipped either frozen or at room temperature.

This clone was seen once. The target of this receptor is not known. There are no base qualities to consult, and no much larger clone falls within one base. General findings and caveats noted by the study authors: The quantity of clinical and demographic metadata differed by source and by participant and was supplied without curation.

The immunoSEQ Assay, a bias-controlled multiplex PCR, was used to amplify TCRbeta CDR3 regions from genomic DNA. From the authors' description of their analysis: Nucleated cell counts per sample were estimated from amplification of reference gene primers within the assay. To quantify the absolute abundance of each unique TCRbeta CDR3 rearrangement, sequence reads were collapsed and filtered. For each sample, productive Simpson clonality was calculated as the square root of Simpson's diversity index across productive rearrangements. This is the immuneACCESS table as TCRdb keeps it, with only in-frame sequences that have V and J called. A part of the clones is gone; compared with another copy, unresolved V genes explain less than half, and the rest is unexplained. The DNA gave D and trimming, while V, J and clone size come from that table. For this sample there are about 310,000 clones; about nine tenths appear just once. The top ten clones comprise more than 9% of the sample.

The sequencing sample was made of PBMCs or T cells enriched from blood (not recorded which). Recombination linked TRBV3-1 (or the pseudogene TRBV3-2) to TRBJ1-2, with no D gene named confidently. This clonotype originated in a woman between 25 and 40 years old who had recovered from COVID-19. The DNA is TGTGCCAGCAGCCAAGATTTGAGGCGGAATGGCTACACCTTC. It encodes CASSQDLRRNGYTF.